This TCR beta chain was found in a study of beta chain features in type 1 diabetes. Study-wide background: Sorted cells, some 110,000,000 in number, were examined across all samples. Whole-study results and caveats: The study left unresolved whether HLA type influences TCRB rearrangement. Fewer insertions but more deletions were seen at VDJ junctions in type 1 diabetes patients.

This clone turned up a few times. Its antigen is currently unknown. The entirety of the isolated RNA underwent reverse transcription, so expressed TCRB transcripts were sequenced. The table came from immunoSEQ multiplex PCR; TCRdb's copy has only in-frame clones and leaves some out. Of approximately 330,000 clones listed, more than 9.5% were seen once; the top ten hold about 0.015%. The sequence was collected from a young woman in good health. Material for sequencing was naive CD4+ T cells from blood.

The CDR3 region has the DNA TGTGCCACCAGCAGAGTCGAAGAGACCCAGTACTTC. Translation: CATSRVEETQYF. The chain recombines TRBV15 with TRBJ2-5; D is unresolved. V lost 1 base to trimming and J lost 3 bases, with 3 bases between them. The V gene's germline CDR1 is LNHNV and CDR2 YYDKDF (reference sequence). The CDR3 contains 12 residues. Using reference TRBV15 and TRBJ2-5 for the parts outside the CDR3, the full variable domain is DAMVIQNPRYQVTQFGKPVTLSCSQTLNHNVMYWYQQKSSQAPKLLFHYYDKDFNNEADTPDNFQSRRPNTSFCFLDIRSPGLGDTAMYLCATSRVEETQYFGPGTRLLVL.